A selection of T cell receptor beta chains follows, all from one sample in a study of T cells in Graves' hyperthyroidism and ophthalmopathy. From the multiplex PCR reads, TCRdb called clonotypes with MiXCR, one entry per CDR3 protein. The data hold fewer than 350,000 distinct CDR3 sequences, with 21% observed a single time. Sequencing was done on a sample of blood. The source of these receptors is a woman in her forties or fifties with Graves' hyperthyroidism. Both conserved end residues are part of each CDR3. D genes are given only for firm matches. Rows give clone size only sometimes, using once, few, many, or a class for an expanded clone.

d_call,clone_size,v_call,j_call,cdr3_aa,cdr3_nt
NA,many,TRBV5-1,TRBJ1-2,CASSDDSYGYTF,TGCGCCAGCAGCGACGACAGCTATGGCTACACCTTC
NA,few,TRBV25-1,TRBJ1-6,CASRGQADNSPLHF,TGTGCCAGCAGAGGGCAGGCCGATAATTCACCCCTCCACTTT
TRBD1,NA,TRBV2,TRBJ1-4,CASRGQDFTTNEKLFF,TGTGCCAGCAGGGGACAGGACTTTACAACTAATGAAAAACTGTTTTTT
TRBD1,NA,TRBV2,TRBJ1-5,CASSRTGDSGAQHF,TGTGCCAGCAGTCGGACAGGGGACTCGGGTGCCCAGCATTTT
NA,few,TRBV6-1,TRBJ1-1,CASTPSRPNTEAFF,TGTGCCAGCACCCCAAGCCGACCGAACACTGAAGCTTTCTTT
TRBD1,NA,TRBV4-1,TRBJ1-4,CASSSQQGNNEKLFF,TGCGCCAGCAGCTCGCAACAGGGGAATAATGAAAAACTGTTTTTT
TRBD1,many,TRBV7-8,TRBJ2-7,CASSPSGTGYEQYF,TGTGCCAGCAGCCCCTCGGGGACAGGCTACGAGCAGTACTTC
NA,many,TRBV7-9,TRBJ1-1,CASSQTTREAFF,TGTGCCAGCAGCCAGACGACGAGAGAAGCTTTCTTT
NA,many,TRBV2,TRBJ2-7,CASSEALLLHEQYF,TGTGCCAGCAGTGAAGCGCTGCTACTCCACGAGCAGTACTTC
TRBD1,NA,TRBV12-3/TRBV12-4,TRBJ1-1,CASRDGQGAVEAFF,TGTGCCAGCAGGGACGGACAGGGGGCGGTTGAAGCTTTCTTT
NA,many,TRBV12-3/TRBV12-4,TRBJ2-1,CASTVESRQFF,TGTGCCAGCACCGTTGAAAGTAGGCAGTTCTTC
NA,NA,TRBV9,TRBJ2-5,CASSVAVSLSQETQYF,TGTGCCAGCAGCGTAGCTGTTAGCCTTTCACAAGAGACCCAGTACTTC
TRBD1,NA,TRBV27,TRBJ1-2,CASSFAGTGPMNGYTF,TGTGCCAGCAGTTTCGCCGGGACAGGGCCTATGAATGGCTACACCTTC
TRBD1,few,TRBV7-3,TRBJ1-4,CASSPTGATNEKLFF,TGTGCCAGCAGCCCTACAGGGGCAACTAATGAAAAACTGTTTTTT
NA,many,TRBV2,TRBJ2-2,CASSDPSGELFF,TGTGCCAGCAGTGATCCGAGTGGGGAGCTGTTTTTT
NA,few,TRBV5-1,TRBJ2-3,CASRPGANTDTQYF,TGCGCCAGCCGACCGGGGGCCAACACAGATACGCAGTATTTT
NA,NA,TRBV4-1,TRBJ2-7,CASSQAPDEQYF,TGCGCCAGCAGCCAAGCTCCTGACGAGCAGTACTTC
NA,few,TRBV28,TRBJ1-2,CASSLSGIGYTF,TGTGCCAGCAGTTTATCGGGGATTGGCTACACCTTC
NA,NA,TRBV11-2,TRBJ1-3,CASSLDRDSGNTIYF,TGTGCCAGCAGCTTAGACAGGGACTCTGGAAACACCATATATTTT
TRBD1,NA,TRBV20-1,TRBJ1-6,CSARIRPTGDGSSYNSPLHF,TGCAGTGCTAGAATACGACCGACAGGGGATGGGAGCTCCTATAATTCACCCCTCCACTTT
TRBD2,few,TRBV30,TRBJ2-7,CAWSPSGEGLRSYEQYF,TGTGCCTGGTCCCCATCGGGGGAGGGCCTCCGCTCCTACGAGCAGTACTTC
NA,many,TRBV11-3,TRBJ2-1,CASSPSTGPGPYNEQFF,TGTGCCAGCAGCCCTTCCACCGGGCCAGGTCCGTACAATGAGCAGTTCTTC
NA,many,TRBV4-1,TRBJ1-2,CASSQRGAGDNYGYTF,TGCGCCAGCAGCCAGCGCGGGGCAGGCGACAACTATGGCTACACCTTC
TRBD2,NA,TRBV30,TRBJ2-3,CAEEGTSNTDTQYF,TGTGCCGAGGAAGGGACTAGCAACACAGATACGCAGTATTTT
NA,many,TRBV28,TRBJ2-2,CASTVPGTHTGELFF,TGTGCCAGCACCGTTCCCGGGACCCACACCGGGGAGCTGTTTTTT
TRBD1,many,TRBV2,TRBJ2-7,CASTRDRAYEQYF,TGTGCCAGCACCCGGGACAGGGCCTACGAGCAGTACTTC
NA,many,TRBV19,TRBJ2-5,CASGAALKETQYF,TGTGCCAGTGGAGCGGCCCTGAAAGAGACCCAGTACTTC
NA,NA,TRBV18,TRBJ2-2,CASSIAANTGELFF,TGTGCCAGCTCAATAGCGGCGAACACCGGGGAGCTGTTTTTT
NA,few,TRBV7-8,TRBJ2-7,CASSFGAGTEQYF,TGTGCCAGCAGCTTCGGGGCTGGTACGGAGCAGTACTTC
NA,NA,TRBV15,TRBJ2-3,CATSRDRGVADTQYF,TGTGCCACCAGCAGAGATAGGGGTGTGGCAGATACGCAGTATTTT
TRBD2,NA,TRBV30,TRBJ2-1,CAWLGLARNEQFF,TGTGCCTGGTTGGGACTAGCGAGGAATGAGCAGTTCTTC
NA,many,TRBV15,TRBJ1-1,CATSRVRGGNTEAFF,TGTGCCACCAGCAGAGTCCGGGGAGGGAACACTGAAGCTTTCTTT
TRBD1,NA,TRBV2,TRBJ1-5,CASSPLAGGLSNQPQHF,TGTGCCAGCAGTCCCCTGGCAGGGGGGTTGAGCAATCAGCCCCAGCATTTT
NA,many,TRBV11-3,TRBJ1-1,CASSPPGKEAFF,TGTGCCAGCAGTCCCCCCGGGAAAGAAGCTTTCTTT
TRBD1,many,TRBV7-9,TRBJ2-5,CASSFGTGVHQETQYF,TGTGCCAGCAGCTTTGGGACAGGGGTCCACCAAGAGACCCAGTACTTC
NA,many,TRBV10-3,TRBJ2-3,CAISGVGVQADTQYF,TGTGCCATCAGTGGCGTGGGGGTTCAGGCAGATACGCAGTATTTT
NA,many,TRBV2,TRBJ2-5,CASSTRTIQETQYF,TGTGCCAGCAGTACTAGGACCATCCAAGAGACCCAGTACTTC
NA,NA,TRBV6-4,TRBJ1-6,CASSAVRESPLHF,TGTGCCAGCAGTGCCGTGAGGGAGTCACCCCTCCACTTT
TRBD1,many,TRBV7-9,TRBJ1-1,CASSPGQGSFLNTEAFF,TGTGCCAGCAGCCCAGGACAGGGATCCTTTTTGAACACTGAAGCTTTCTTT
TRBD1,many,TRBV5-1,TRBJ2-4,CASSHTGAPKNIQYF,TGCGCCAGCAGCCACACAGGGGCGCCCAAAAACATTCAGTACTTC
TRBD1,NA,TRBV12-3/TRBV12-4,TRBJ2-7,CASRWTGKYEQYF,TGTGCCAGCAGATGGACAGGGAAATACGAGCAGTACTTC